Shown below are 17 T cell receptor beta chains from a single sample sequenced in a study of PD-L1 blockade in urothelial cancer. Sequenced by immunoSEQ multiplex PCR; TCRdb stores in-frame clones only, minus some. The data hold tens of thousands of clones, with approximately 86% observed a single time. The input for sequencing was PBMCs, taken around atezolizumab (anti-PD-L1) treatment. The receptors shown here come from a man aged 50 or older with urothelial cancer.

This clone was recorded once. V gene TRBV7-2 combines with J gene TRBJ2-7; TRBD2 matches 8 bases. Germline V CDR1 and CDR2: SGHTA, FQGNSA. The CDR3 runs to 15 residues. The trim removed 4 bases at V and 3 bases at J, leaving 8 bases unmatched. In DNA form, the CDR3 reads TGTGCCAGCAGCTCCCGCGGGGGGAGTAGCTACGAGCAGTACTTC. It codes for CASSSRGGSSYEQYF.

V usage is TRBV5-1 and J usage is TRBJ1-6, with D possibly matching TRBD1 (6 bases). This CDR3 is 17 amino acids long. Looked up from germline, CDR1 is SGHRS and CDR2 is YFSETQ. V lost 0 bases to trimming and J lost 0 bases, with 10 bases between them. CDR3 nucleotide sequence: TGCGCCAGCAGCTTGGCAGGGACAAGCTCCTATAATTCACCCCTCCACTTT. This codes for CASSLAGTSSYNSPLHF.

The chain links TRBV25-1 to TRBJ2-2; 7 nucleotides line up with TRBD2. This CDR3 comprises 16 residues. Losses at the gene ends were 4 bases for V and 2 bases for J; bases not matched to a gene: 7. Germline CDR1 and CDR2: MGHDK and SYGVNS. The CDR3 DNA reads as TGTGCCAGCAGTGGCTTGGGGGGGACTAACACCGGGGAGCTGTTTTTT. It codes for CASSGLGGTNTGELFF.

This clone was observed a single time. The chain is built from TRBV21-1 and TRBJ2-7; TRBD2 reflects the table's D call only, with no check against the DNA. TRBV21-1 is reported as a pseudogene. This CDR3 contains 17 residues. This CDR3 is CASSKGGLAGELDEQYF. The CDR3 DNA sequence: TGTGCCAGCAGCAAAGGGGGACTAGCGGGAGAACTAGACGAGCAGTACTTC.

The chain links TRBV5-1 to TRBJ2-1; TRBD2 aligns across 10 bases. V dropped 4 bases and J dropped 13; count of bases not matched to a gene: 14. CDR1 is SGHRS, CDR2 YFSETQ, per germline. This CDR3 comprises 15 residues. The CDR3 DNA sequence: TGCGCCAGCAGCCCCGGGCTAGCGGGGGACCTCTTTCAGTTCTTC. This encodes CASSPGLAGDLFQFF.

The V and J genes are TRBV28 and TRBJ2-7; D remains unclear. The CDR3 is made up of 16 amino acids. Germline-derived CDR1 and CDR2 are MDHEN and SYDVKM. V lost 1 base, J lost 0 bases, and 13 bases lay in between. The CDR3 protein is CASSLFAGSSSYEQYF. In nucleotides, the CDR3 is TGTGCCAGCAGTTTATTCGCAGGATCGAGCTCCTACGAGCAGTACTTC.

The V and J genes are TRBV5-1 and TRBJ2-2; no reliable D call. The germline V gene encodes CDR1 SGHRS and CDR2 YFSETQ. The CDR3 runs to 14 residues. The V and J ends lost 7 bases and 7 bases respectively, with 17 bases between them. This chain's CDR3 is CASRLRRVDGELFF. Written as DNA, the CDR3 is TGCGCCAGCCGCCTACGACGGGTAGACGGGGAGCTGTTTTTT.

The V call is TRBV11-2, the J call TRBJ2-2; possibly TRBD1 for D (6 bases). The CDR3 totals 17 residues. Per the germline V gene, CDR1 is SGHAT and CDR2 is FQNNGV. Trimming pared 0 bases from V and 0 bases from J, leaving 11 bases between. In DNA, the CDR3 is TGTGCCAGCAGCTTAGACGCTGGGGGCGCGAACACCGGGGAGCTGTTTTTT. This gives the protein CASSLDAGGANTGELFF.

This chain uses TRBV5-1 with TRBJ2-5; D is possibly TRBD2 (6 bases). The germline CDR1 and CDR2 sequences are SGHRS and YFSETQ. The CDR3 extends over 15 amino acids. Trimming cost V 3 bases and J 3 bases, with 15 bases left between them. For the CDR3, the DNA is TGCGCCAGCAGCTCCCGGGGGTGGGAGGAAGAGACCCAGTACTTC. Encoded protein: CASSSRGWEEETQYF.

This clone was seen only a few times. The rearrangement uses TRBV5-4 and TRBJ2-2; a possible D gene is TRBD1 (5 bases). From germline, CDR1 is SGHNT and CDR2 YYREEE (reference sequence). Trimming stripped 2 bases from V and 6 bases from J, with 11 bases between. The CDR3 covers 14 residues. The CDR3 region has the DNA TGTGCCAGCAGCTTATACAGGAGCGCCGGGGAGCTGTTTTTT. As protein: CASSLYRSAGELFF.

This chain joins TRBV10-2 and TRBJ2-7; 8 bases fit TRBD2. Trimming at V came to 6 bases and at J to 4 bases, leaving 5 bases not matched to a gene. The CDR3 runs 13 residues. CDR1 WSHSY and CDR2 SAAADI come from the germline V gene. The chain's CDR3 is CASRLAGYYEQYF. The CDR3 region has the DNA TGCGCCAGCAGATTAGCGGGATATTACGAGCAGTACTTC.

This clone has only one observation. The genes are TRBV5-1 and TRBJ2-7, with a weak D call TRBD2 (7 bases). Per the germline V gene, CDR1 is SGHRS and CDR2 is YFSETQ. V was cut by 0 bases and J by 7 bases, with 17 bases left in between. The CDR3 contains 15 residues. CDR3 protein: CASSLGSAGAGEQYF. In nucleotides, the CDR3 is TGCGCCAGCAGCTTGGGATCGGCGGGGGCGGGTGAGCAGTACTTC.

This clone has a handful of counts. The J gene is TRBJ1-2, the V gene TRBV7-3, with D possibly TRBD1 on 6 matching bases. The CDR3 totals 13 residues. With 3 bases removed from V and 6 bases from J, the gap between germline ends came to 11 bases. Germline loops: CDR1 SGHTA, CDR2 FQGTGA. The CDR3 sequence: CASSFDRNDGYTF. The CDR3 DNA follows: TGTGCCAGCAGCTTCGACAGGAACGATGGCTACACCTTC.

The CDR3 coding sequence is TGTGCCAGCAGCGAGGGGGTTATGGCCGAGCAGTACTTC. This sequence encodes CASSEGVMAEQYF. The chain joins TRBV9 to TRBJ2-7; D perhaps matches TRBD1 (6 bases). The V end lost 3 bases, the J end lost 6 bases, and 13 bases lay between the germline ends. Germline V gene sequence: CDR1 SGDLS, CDR2 YYNGEE. The CDR3 runs 13 residues.

This chain links TRBV5-1 with TRBJ2-3; weak D call: TRBD2 (6 bases). From germline, CDR1 is SGHRS and CDR2 YFSETQ. Between the trimmed V and J ends, which lost 6 bases and 6 bases, there was a span of 20 bases. The CDR3 has 15 residues. The CDR3 sequence is CASTAQGLARDTQYF. The CDR3 DNA reads as TGCGCCAGCACCGCTCAGGGTCTAGCGAGGGATACGCAGTATTTT. Filled out from reference TRBV5-1 and TRBJ2-3, the complete variable domain reads KAGVTQTPRYLIKTRGQQVTLSCSPISGHRSVSWYQQTPGQGLQFLFEYFSETQRNKGNFPGRFSGRQFSNSRSEMNVSTLELGDSALYLCASTAQGLARDTQYFGPGTRLTVL.

In its sample, this clone was seen once. The chain joins TRBV7-9 to TRBJ2-2, with D maybe TRBD2 (7 bases). Germline CDR1 reads SEHNR; CDR2 reads FQNEAQ (reference sequence). The CDR3 covers 19 residues. V was cut by 8 bases and J by 3 bases, with 28 bases left in between. For the CDR3, the DNA is TGTGCCAGCTTGGGGGGGAATATGTGGCGGGGGCCTCACACCGGGGAGCTGTTTTTT. It translates to CASLGGNMWRGPHTGELFF.

The chain recombines TRBV27 with TRBJ1-2, with TRBD1 identical over 7 bases. Germline trimming cut 8 bases from V and 2 bases from J; bases unmatched to any gene: 5. The CDR3 runs to 13 residues. CDR1 and CDR2 (germline): MNHEY, SMNVEV (reference sequence). CDR3 nucleotide sequence: TGTGCCAGCGCCACAGGGGCCAACTATGGCTACACCTTC. Amino acids: CASATGANYGYTF.